A single sample gave rise to the 9 T cell receptor beta chains below, sequenced in a study of blood T cell repertoires in COVID-19. Some clones are missing from TCRdb's copy, which holds only in-frame ones; the method was immunoSEQ multiplex PCR. The sample has about 110,000 clones, roughly two thirds seen once. The sample was peripheral blood. The source of these receptors is a man at least 80 years old with acute or convalescent COVID-19.

The gene calls are TRBV10-2 and TRBJ2-1; 12 bases are shared with TRBD2. J lost 6 bases, V lost 3 bases, and 6 bases had no gene match. Germline-derived CDR1 and CDR2 are WSHSY and SAAADI. The CDR3 spans 16 residues. The CDR3: CASSDPSGRAFNEQFF. In DNA form, the CDR3 reads TGCGCCAGCAGTGATCCTAGCGGGAGGGCCTTCAATGAGCAGTTCTTC.

This clone has more than one count but fewer than ten. This rearrangement joins TRBV7-9 to TRBJ2-2, with 9 bases lining up with TRBD2. The CDR3 is made up of 15 amino acids. Trimming removed 7 bases from V and 7 bases from J; junction bases left unmatched: 10. CDR1 and CDR2 (germline): SEHNR, FQNEAQ (reference sequence). The CDR3 DNA reads TGTGCCAGCACCTCCGCTAGCGGGATAAACGGGGAGCTGTTTTTT. Residues: CASTSASGINGELFF.

For the CDR3, the DNA is TGTGCCAGCAGCTTGTCCCTAGCGGGCTACAATGAGCAGTTCTTC. Its protein product is CASSLSLAGYNEQFF. The chain is built from TRBV5-5 and TRBJ2-1; TRBD2 matches at 8 bases. The germline V gene encodes CDR1 SGHKS and CDR2 YYEKEE (reference sequence). This CDR3 contains 15 residues. Unmatched junction bases numbered 3, after V lost 1 base and J lost 3 bases.

This clone appeared a few times. The chain carries TRBV24-1 and TRBJ1-2; D might be TRBD1 (6 bases). Trimming removed 5 bases from V and 4 bases from J, with 22 bases in between. CDR1 and CDR2 from the germline V gene are KGHDR and SFDVKD. The CDR3 is 17 amino acids. DNA for the CDR3: TGTGCCACCAGTGGAACCACGGAGGACAGCCCTTTCTATGGCTACACCTTC. It yields the protein CATSGTTEDSPFYGYTF.

The chain has TRBV7-2 and TRBJ2-7; 7 bases align to TRBD2. V dropped 0 bases and J dropped 3; count of bases not matched to a gene: 8. CDR3 size: 16 residues. From germline, CDR1 is SGHTA and CDR2 FQGNSA. CDR3 nucleotides: TGTGCCAGCAGCTTAGCCCGCTTGGGGAGGGTCTACGAGCAGTACTTC. This codes for CASSLARLGRVYEQYF.

A word on this clone: One end of the junction does not line up with germline, which may come from a read error. V gene TRBV15 combines with J gene TRBJ1-3; weak D call: TRBD1 (6 bases). The length of the CDR3 is 15 residues. The germline V gene encodes CDR1 LNHNV and CDR2 YYDKDF (reference sequence). The CDR3 region is CATRRDRLSGNTIYF. CDR3 DNA sequence: TGTGCCACCAGAAGAGACAGGCTCTCTGGAAACACCATATATTTT.

CDR3 sequence: CASSRGTYQFF. The CDR3, as DNA: TGTGCCAGCAGCCGCGGGACTTACCAGTTCTTC. The gene calls are TRBV7-8 and TRBJ2-1; D might be TRBD2 (6 bases). This CDR3 is built from 11 residues. In germline, CDR1 is SGHVS, CDR2 FQNEAQ. Trimming removed 5 bases at V and 13 bases at J, with 12 bases between.

This clone came up once. This chain joins TRBV25-1 and TRBJ1-2; no clear D gene. Trimming removed 5 bases at V and 7 bases at J, with 20 bases between. Germline V gene data show CDR1 as MGHDK and CDR2 as SYGVNS. The CDR3 is 15 amino acids. The CDR3 protein is CASSPTNQRGSGYTF. The CDR3 bases are TGTGCCAGCAGTCCCACGAACCAGCGGGGAAGTGGCTACACCTTC.

The chain recombines TRBV19 with TRBJ1-4; TRBD1 agrees at 7 bases. This CDR3 spans 14 amino acids. CDR1 and CDR2 from the germline V gene are LNHDA and SQIVND (reference sequence). V trimming: 7 bases; J trimming: 8 bases; junction bases outside the gene matches: 10. This CDR3 reads CASKLTGAGEKLFF. The CDR3 DNA reads as TGTGCCAGTAAACTAACAGGGGCCGGCGAAAAACTGTTTTTT. Full variable domain (rest looked up from reference TRBV19 and TRBJ1-4): DGGITQSPKYLFRKEGQNVTLSCEQNLNHDAMYWYRQDPGQGLRLIYYSQIVNDFQKGDIAEGYSVSREKKESFPLTVTSAQKNPTAFYLCASKLTGAGEKLFFGSGTQLSVL.